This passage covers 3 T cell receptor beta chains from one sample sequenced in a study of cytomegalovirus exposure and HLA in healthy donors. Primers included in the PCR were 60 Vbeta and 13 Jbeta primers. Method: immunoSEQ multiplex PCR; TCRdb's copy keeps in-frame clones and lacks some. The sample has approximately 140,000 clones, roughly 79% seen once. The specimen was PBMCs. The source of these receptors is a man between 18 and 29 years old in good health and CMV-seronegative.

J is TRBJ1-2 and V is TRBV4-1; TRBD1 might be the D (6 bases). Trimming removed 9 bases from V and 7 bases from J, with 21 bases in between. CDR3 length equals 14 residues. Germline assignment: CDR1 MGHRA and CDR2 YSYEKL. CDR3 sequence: CASNGLLQGSGYTF. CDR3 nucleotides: TGCGCCAGTAATGGCTTATTACAGGGTAGTGGCTACACCTTC.

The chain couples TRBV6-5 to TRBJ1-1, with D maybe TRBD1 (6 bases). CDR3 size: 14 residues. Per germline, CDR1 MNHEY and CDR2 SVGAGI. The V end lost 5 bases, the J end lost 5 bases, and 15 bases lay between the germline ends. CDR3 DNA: TGTGCCAGCAGTGAAGGCACAGGGTGGACTGAAGCTTTCTTT. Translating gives CASSEGTGWTEAFF.

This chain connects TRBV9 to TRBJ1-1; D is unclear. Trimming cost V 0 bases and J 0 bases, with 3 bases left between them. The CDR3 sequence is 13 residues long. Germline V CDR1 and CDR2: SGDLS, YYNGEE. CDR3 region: CASSVGMNTEAFF. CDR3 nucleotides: TGTGCCAGCAGCGTAGGTATGAACACTGAAGCTTTCTTT.